These 28 T cell receptor beta chains were sequenced from one sample in a study of blood T cell repertoires in COVID-19 (dated by TCRdb to the early 2020s). Library construction relied on the immunoSEQ multiplex PCR assay. As stored in TCRdb, this immuneACCESS dataset retains in-frame rearrangements with V and J assigned. A fraction of the clones does not appear; measured against another copy, unresolved V genes explain less than half of the discrepancy, and the remainder lacks a known reason. In all, the sample holds around 250,000 clones, and 80% to 90% of those were seen once. Of the sample, approximately 4% is held by the ten largest clones. Sequences were obtained from PBMCs or T cells enriched from blood (not recorded which). The receptors stem from a woman in her twenties or thirties with acute COVID-19.

The V and J genes are TRBV4-1 and TRBJ1-4; D possibly corresponds to TRBD1 (5 bases). CDR1 and CDR2 from the germline V gene are MGHRA and YSYEKL. This CDR3 contains 14 residues. V gave up 1 base and J gave up 6 bases, with 9 bases separating them. CDR3: CASSQGQGYEKLFF. CDR3 nucleotides: TGCGCCAGCAGCCAAGGGCAGGGTTATGAAAAACTGTTTTTT.

The genes are TRBV4-1 and TRBJ1-2; D not certain. In germline, CDR1 is MGHRA, CDR2 YSYEKL. The CDR3 sequence is 13 residues long. The V and J ends lost 0 bases and 6 bases respectively, with 8 bases between them. CDR3 coding DNA: TGCGCCAGCAGCCAAGAGGAACTAAATGGCTACACCTTC. Its protein is CASSQEELNGYTF.

This chain links TRBV19 with TRBJ1-4; possibly TRBD1 for D (6 bases). CDR3 length equals 14 residues. Trimming removed 9 bases at V and 8 bases at J, with 19 bases between. Germline CDR1 is LNHDA and CDR2 is SQIVND (reference sequence). The CDR3 DNA is TGTGCCAGCCTCCGGACAGCTAAAGGAGAAAAACTGTTTTTT. The encoded protein is CASLRTAKGEKLFF.

The rearrangement joins TRBV20-1 to TRBJ2-1; a weak D match, TRBD2 (6 bases). The CDR3 extends over 10 amino acids. The V gene's germline CDR1 is DFQATT and CDR2 SNEGSKA (reference sequence). DNA for the CDR3: TGCTCGGGACTTGCCAATGAGCAGTTCTTC. Its protein is CSGLANEQFF.

The V gene is TRBV5-4, the J gene TRBJ2-1, with TRBD2 matching 8 bases. The CDR3 is 15 residues long. Looked up from germline, CDR1 is SGHNT and CDR2 is YYREEE (reference sequence). J lost 4 bases, V lost 2 bases, and 5 bases had no gene match. The DNA for the CDR3 is TGTGCCAGCAGCTTACATAGCGGGAAGTACAATGAGCAGTTCTTC. It yields the protein CASSLHSGKYNEQFF.

The chain employs TRBV30 and TRBJ2-3; TRBD2 agrees at 8 bases. With V trimmed by 1 base and J by 1 base, 4 bases remained unmatched. Germline lookup yields CDR1 GTSNPN and CDR2 SVGIG (reference sequence). The CDR3 is 15 residues long. In DNA form, the CDR3 reads TGTGCCTGGAGTGCAAGAGCGGGAGGCACAGATACGCAGTATTTT. Translating gives CAWSARAGGTDTQYF.

The chain uses TRBV7-2 and TRBJ2-5; D may be TRBD2 (6 bases). The CDR3 totals 14 residues. Germline V gene lookup returns CDR1 SGHTA and CDR2 FQGNSA. Trimming pared 3 bases from V and 1 base from J, leaving 9 bases between. The CDR3 DNA reads TGTGCCAGCAGCTTCGCTAGCGCCCAAGAGACCCAGTACTTC. The encoded protein is CASSFASAQETQYF.

The rearrangement uses TRBV15 and TRBJ1-2, with D uncertain. The CDR3 is 15 residues long. Germline values: CDR1 LNHNV, CDR2 YYDKDF (reference sequence). V lost 2 bases to trimming and J lost 4 bases, with 14 bases between them. CDR3 coding DNA: TGTGCCACCAGCAGATCTCTTACAGAGCTCTATGGCTACACCTTC. Its protein product is CATSRSLTELYGYTF.

This chain connects TRBV28 to TRBJ2-2; D not resolved. Germline V lookup: CDR1 MDHEN, CDR2 SYDVKM. CDR3 length: 13 residues. Trimming removed 4 bases at V and 5 bases at J, with 8 bases between. The CDR3 region is CASSSPGTGELFF. CDR3 DNA sequence: TGTGCCAGCAGTTCACCGGGTACCGGGGAGCTGTTTTTT.

This chain connects TRBV11-2 to TRBJ2-1; the D gene is possibly TRBD2 (6 bases). CDR1 SGHAT and CDR2 FQNNGV come from the germline V gene. The CDR3 totals 16 residues. The V end lost 5 bases, the J end lost 3 bases, and 17 bases lay between the germline ends. In DNA, the CDR3 is TGTGCCAGCAGCCCTGCTTGGGGGGTGGTCTACAATGAGCAGTTCTTC. Translation gives CASSPAWGVVYNEQFF.

A few counts support this clone. The CDR3 DNA is TGTGCCATCAGTGACGGTACAGGGGGCCTGCCCCAGCATTTT. Protein sequence: CAISDGTGGLPQHF. J is TRBJ1-5 and V is TRBV10-3, with 9 bases matching TRBD1. This CDR3 is 14 amino acids long. Germline V gene data show CDR1 as ENHRY and CDR2 as SYGVKD. Germline trimming cut 3 bases from V and 9 bases from J; bases unmatched to any gene: 6.

This clone was counted a few times. CDR3 in amino acids: CASSRNPGQAHEQYF. The CDR3 DNA reads as TGCGCCAGCAGCCGCAACCCCGGACAGGCCCACGAGCAGTACTTC. This chain joins TRBV5-1 and TRBJ2-7; 7 positions match TRBD1. The ends lost 4 bases at V and 5 bases at J; junction bases unmatched: 12. The CDR3 length is 15 residues. In germline, CDR1 is SGHRS, CDR2 YFSETQ. The variable domain in full, with the rest retrieved from reference TRBV5-1 and TRBJ2-7, is KAGVTQTPRYLIKTRGQQVTLSCSPISGHRSVSWYQQTPGQGLQFLFEYFSETQRNKGNFPGRFSGRQFSNSRSEMNVSTLELGDSALYLCASSRNPGQAHEQYFGPGTRLTVT.

The CDR3 region is CASSLRDRGMSGANVLTF. The CDR3 DNA reads TGTGCCAGCAGCCTTCGGGACAGGGGGATGTCTGGGGCCAACGTCCTGACTTTC. V gene TRBV7-8 combines with J gene TRBJ2-6, with TRBD1 matching over 11 bases. The CDR3 spans 18 residues. Germline-derived CDR1 and CDR2 are SGHVS and FQNEAQ. The V segment lost 5 bases and the J segment 1 base; nucleotides outside the gene matches: 7.

The chain employs TRBV6-1 and TRBJ1-2; TRBD1 agrees at 9 bases. CDR3 length equals 14 residues. The germline gives CDR1 MNHNS, CDR2 SASEGT. Trimming at V came to 1 base and at J to 8 bases, leaving 5 bases not matched to a gene. The CDR3 DNA reads TGTGCCAGCAGTGAAGAACCGGGACAGGGAGGCTACACCTTC. Its translation: CASSEEPGQGGYTF.

This rearrangement joins TRBV6-1 to TRBJ1-5; 9 bases line up with TRBD1. The CDR3 consists of 15 residues. The J segment lost 6 bases and the V segment lost 1 base, leaving 4 bases of the junction unmatched. Looked up from germline, CDR1 is MNHNS and CDR2 is SASEGT. This chain's CDR3 is CASSEGTGASQPQHF. The CDR3 nucleotides are TGTGCCAGCAGTGAAGGGACAGGGGCGAGTCAGCCCCAGCATTTT.

The chain joins TRBV5-8 to TRBJ2-3, with TRBD2 identical over 14 bases. The CDR3 loop spans 16 amino acids. The germline V gene encodes CDR1 SGHTS and CDR2 YDEGEE. The V gene end was trimmed by 5 bases and the J gene end by 4 bases; junction bases not matched to a gene: 6. Here the CDR3 reads CASSLGLAGAADTQYF. The CDR3 DNA follows: TGTGCCAGCAGTCTGGGACTAGCGGGAGCTGCAGATACGCAGTATTTT.

This rearrangement joins TRBV11-2 to TRBJ2-7, with 9 bases lining up with TRBD2. The germline V gene encodes CDR1 SGHAT and CDR2 FQNNGV. The V segment lost 0 bases and the J segment 2 bases; nucleotides outside the gene matches: 11. CDR3 length: 18 amino acids. The CDR3 loop is CASSLDPPAGGRPYEQYF. CDR3 DNA: TGTGCCAGCAGCTTAGATCCCCCAGCGGGAGGTAGACCCTACGAGCAGTACTTC.

The CDR3 coding sequence is TGTGCCAGCAGTTCCCCAGCGCAAGAGACCCAGTACTTC. This translates into CASSSPAQETQYF. V usage is TRBV28 and J usage is TRBJ2-5; no firm D call. Per the germline V gene, CDR1 is MDHEN and CDR2 is SYDVKM. CDR3 length: 13 amino acids. V lost 4 bases and J lost 2, with 8 bases in between.

This chain links TRBV19 with TRBJ2-2, with 7 nucleotides matching TRBD1. Germline CDR1 and CDR2: LNHDA and SQIVND (reference sequence). This CDR3 region has 15 residues. V lost 5 bases and J lost 5; bases outside the gene matches: 8. DNA of the CDR3: TGTGCCAGTAGTTTCCGGACAGGATCAACCGGGGAGCTGTTTTTT. Translated: CASSFRTGSTGELFF. The full variable domain, in which reference TRBV19 and TRBJ2-2 provide the parts outside the CDR3, is DGGITQSPKYLFRKEGQNVTLSCEQNLNHDAMYWYRQDPGQGLRLIYYSQIVNDFQKGDIAEGYSVSREKKESFPLTVTSAQKNPTAFYLCASSFRTGSTGELFFGEGSRLTVL.

V and J are TRBV4-3 and TRBJ1-4; TRBD1 aligns across 8 bases. The length of the CDR3 is 15 residues. Germline assignment: CDR1 LGHNA and CDR2 YSLEER. The V segment lost 2 bases and the J segment 8 bases; nucleotides outside the gene matches: 7. In DNA, the CDR3 is TGCGCCAGCAGCCAATGGTGGACAGGGATCGAAAAACTGTTTTTT. Protein sequence: CASSQWWTGIEKLFF.

V is TRBV12-3 or TRBV12-4 and J is TRBJ1-1; 8 bases are shared with TRBD1. CDR3 length: 13 amino acids. J was trimmed by 6 bases and V by 4 bases; bases with no gene match: 4. The CDR3 sequence: CASSSQGVAEAFF. The CDR3 nucleotides read TGTGCCAGCAGTTCACAGGGGGTCGCTGAAGCTTTCTTT.

V is TRBV9 and J is TRBJ1-2; D remains ambiguous. Germline values: CDR1 SGDLS, CDR2 YYNGEE. There are 13 residues in the CDR3. Deletions cut 0 bases from V and 2 bases from J, with 5 bases between. The CDR3 reads CASSVGQNYGYTF. CDR3 bases: TGTGCCAGCAGCGTAGGACAAAACTATGGCTACACCTTC.

The J gene is TRBJ2-1, the V gene TRBV19; possibly TRBD2 for D (6 bases). Trimming removed 3 bases at V and 0 bases at J, with 15 bases between. In germline, CDR1 is LNHDA, CDR2 SQIVND (reference sequence). The CDR3 has 17 amino acids. The CDR3 loop reads CASSIGSGPISYNEQFF. The CDR3 coding sequence is TGTGCCAGTAGTATTGGGAGCGGGCCGATCTCCTACAATGAGCAGTTCTTC.

The chain joins TRBV7-6 to TRBJ1-1; a weak D match, TRBD1 (6 bases). The CDR3 extends over 14 amino acids. The V and J ends lost 5 bases and 3 bases respectively, with 13 bases between them. Germline V gene sequence: CDR1 SGHVS, CDR2 FNYEAQ. CDR3 DNA: TGTGCCAGCAGCCCTGACCCAGGGGACACTGAAGCTTTCTTT. This encodes CASSPDPGDTEAFF. Full variable domain (remainder filled in from reference TRBV7-6 and TRBJ1-1): GAGVSQSPRYKVTKRGQDVALRCDPISGHVSLYWYRQALGQGPEFLTYFNYEAQQDKSGLPNDRFSAERPEGSISTLTIQRTEQRDSAMYRCASSPDPGDTEAFFGQGTRLTVV.

This clone was recorded once. V is TRBV7-7 and J is TRBJ2-3; 7 nucleotides agree with TRBD2. The CDR3 contains 15 residues. V was clipped by 1 base and J by 2 bases; unmatched bases: 3. CDR1 and CDR2 (germline): SSHAT, FNYEAQ (reference sequence). The CDR3: CASSLVSGPTDTQYF. CDR3 in DNA: TGTGCCAGCAGCTTAGTTAGCGGGCCCACAGATACGCAGTATTTT.

This rearrangement joins TRBV6-5 to TRBJ1-1, with D perhaps TRBD1 (6 bases). CDR1 MNHEY and CDR2 SVGAGI come from the germline V gene. CDR3 length: 14 amino acids. Trimming stripped 6 bases from V and 4 bases from J, with 15 bases between. The CDR3 region is CASSTGFSTTEAFF. The CDR3 nucleotides are TGTGCCAGCAGCACAGGGTTTTCCACCACTGAAGCTTTCTTT.

The chain uses TRBV19 and TRBJ2-3; perhaps TRBD2 as D (5 bases). Per the germline V gene, CDR1 is LNHDA and CDR2 is SQIVND (reference sequence). The V end was cut by 4 bases, the J end by 0 bases, with 5 bases between. The CDR3 spans 13 residues. The CDR3 nucleotides are TGTGCCAGTAGTACTAGCAGCACAGATACGCAGTATTTT. It codes for CASSTSSTDTQYF.

This sequence joins TRBV2 and TRBJ2-7; 7 nucleotides line up with TRBD2. Germline trimming cut 10 bases from V and 2 bases from J; bases unmatched to any gene: 8. Germline CDR1 SNHLY, CDR2 FYNNEI. The CDR3 spans 13 residues. For the CDR3, the DNA is TGTGCCACACACGGAGGGACTACCTACGAGCAGTACTTC. Its protein is CATHGGTTYEQYF.